The present T cell receptor beta chain was sequenced within a study of T cell changes during pregnancy in multiple sclerosis. The germline V gene encodes CDR1 SQVTM and CDR2 ANQGSEA. The CDR3 is 15 residues long. The ends lost 7 bases at V and 5 bases at J; junction bases unmatched: 8. Here immunoSEQ multiplex PCR was the method, and the copy in TCRdb shows in-frame clones only, minus some. Seen here are under 80,000 clones, roughly 86% observed once, and the top ten hold about 1.7%. This specimen consisted of peripheral blood, obtained in the first trimester of pregnancy. This chain links TRBV29-1 with TRBJ2-3; TRBD2 aligns across 14 bases. The receptor's source is a female donor with multiple sclerosis, enrolled in a pregnancy study. The CDR3 coding sequence is TGCAGCGCCTCGGGACTAGCGGGAGCGGTAGATACGCAGTATTTT. Its translation: CSASGLAGAVDTQYF.